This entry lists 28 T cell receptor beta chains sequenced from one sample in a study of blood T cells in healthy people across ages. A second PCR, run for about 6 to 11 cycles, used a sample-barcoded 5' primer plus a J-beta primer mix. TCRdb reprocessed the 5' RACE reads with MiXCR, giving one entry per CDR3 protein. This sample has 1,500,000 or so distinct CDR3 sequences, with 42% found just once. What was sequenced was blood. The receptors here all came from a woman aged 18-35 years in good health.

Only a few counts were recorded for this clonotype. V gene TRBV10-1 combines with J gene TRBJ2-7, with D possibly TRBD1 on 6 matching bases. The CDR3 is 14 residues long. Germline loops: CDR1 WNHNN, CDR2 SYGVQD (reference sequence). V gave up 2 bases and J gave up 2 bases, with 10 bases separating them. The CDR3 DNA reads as TGCGCCAGCAGTGAGGACAGGAAACCCTACGAGCAGTACTTC. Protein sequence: CASSEDRKPYEQYF.

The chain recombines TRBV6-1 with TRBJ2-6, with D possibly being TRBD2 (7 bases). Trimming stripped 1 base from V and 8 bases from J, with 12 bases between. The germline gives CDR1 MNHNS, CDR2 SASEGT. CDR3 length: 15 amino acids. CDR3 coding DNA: TGTGCCAGCAGTGAAGAGGGGGGGCGGACCAACGTCCTGACTTTC. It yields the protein CASSEEGGRTNVLTF.

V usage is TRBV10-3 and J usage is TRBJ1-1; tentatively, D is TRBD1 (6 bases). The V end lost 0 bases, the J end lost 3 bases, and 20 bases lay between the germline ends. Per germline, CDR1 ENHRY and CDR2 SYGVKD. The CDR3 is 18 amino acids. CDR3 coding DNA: TGTGCCATCAGTGAGTCGAGGACGGCCAGGGGCAGGGACACTGAAGCTTTCTTT. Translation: CAISESRTARGRDTEAFF.

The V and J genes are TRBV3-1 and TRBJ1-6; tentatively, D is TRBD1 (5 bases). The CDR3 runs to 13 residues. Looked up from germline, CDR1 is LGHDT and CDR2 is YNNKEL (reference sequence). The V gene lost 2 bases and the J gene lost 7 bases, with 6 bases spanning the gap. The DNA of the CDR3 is TGTGCCAGCAGCCAAAGGGGAAATTCACCCCTCCACTTT. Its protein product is CASSQRGNSPLHF.

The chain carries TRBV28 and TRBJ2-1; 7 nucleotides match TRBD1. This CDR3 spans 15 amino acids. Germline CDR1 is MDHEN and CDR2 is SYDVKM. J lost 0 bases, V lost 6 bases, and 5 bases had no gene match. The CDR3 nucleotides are TGTGCCAGCAGGTCGGACAGGAGCTCCTACAATGAGCAGTTCTTC. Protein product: CASRSDRSSYNEQFF.

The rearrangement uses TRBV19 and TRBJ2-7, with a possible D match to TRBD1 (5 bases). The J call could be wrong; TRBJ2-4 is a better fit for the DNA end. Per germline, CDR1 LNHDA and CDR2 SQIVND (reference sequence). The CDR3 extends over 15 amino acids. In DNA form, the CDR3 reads TGTGCCAGTAGTATCAGTTTTTCGACAGAAAACATTCAGTACTTC. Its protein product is CASSISFSTENIQYF.

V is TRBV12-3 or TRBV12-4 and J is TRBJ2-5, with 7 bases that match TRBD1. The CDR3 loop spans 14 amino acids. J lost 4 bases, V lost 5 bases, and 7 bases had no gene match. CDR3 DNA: TGTGCCAGCAGTGTAGGACAGGACATAGAGACCCAGTACTTC. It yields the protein CASSVGQDIETQYF.

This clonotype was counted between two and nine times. DNA for the CDR3: TGTGCCAGCAGTTTTGAGGGACCCTACGAGCAGTACTTC. It translates to CASSFEGPYEQYF. V gene TRBV27 combines with J gene TRBJ2-7; D may correspond to TRBD1 or TRBD2 (5 bases each). From germline, CDR1 is MNHEY and CDR2 SMNVEV (reference sequence). The CDR3 totals 13 residues. V was shortened by 3 bases and J by 2 bases, with 8 bases between the two germline ends.

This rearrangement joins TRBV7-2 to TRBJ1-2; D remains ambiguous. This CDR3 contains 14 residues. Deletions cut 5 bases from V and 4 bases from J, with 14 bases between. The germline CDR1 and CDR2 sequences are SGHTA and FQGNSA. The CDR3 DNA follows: TGTGCCAGCAGCCACCCGACTGAAACCTATGGCTACACCTTC. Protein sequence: CASSHPTETYGYTF. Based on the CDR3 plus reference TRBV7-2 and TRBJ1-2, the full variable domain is GAGVSQSPSNKVTEKGKDVELRCDPISGHTALYWYRQSLGQGLEFLIYFQGNSAPDKSGLPSDRFSAERTGGSVSTLTIQRTQQEDSAVYLCASSHPTETYGYTFGSGTRLTVV.

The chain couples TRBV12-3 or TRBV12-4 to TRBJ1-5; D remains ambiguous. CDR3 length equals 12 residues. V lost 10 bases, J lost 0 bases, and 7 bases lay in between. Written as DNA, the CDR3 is TGTGCCACCGGACCTAGCAATCAGCCCCAGCATTTT. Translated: CATGPSNQPQHF.

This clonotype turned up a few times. The CDR3: CSVANGLAGYNEQFF. The CDR3 nucleotides are TGCAGCGTAGCGAACGGACTAGCGGGGTACAATGAGCAGTTCTTC. The V gene is TRBV29-1, the J gene TRBJ2-1, with 12 bases matching TRBD2. Germline CDR1 SQVTM, CDR2 ANQGSEA. The length of the CDR3 is 15 residues. After removal of 6 bases from V and 4 bases from J, the junction contained 7 bases not matched to a gene.

The CDR3, as DNA: TGCGCCAGCAGCCAAGAGGCCGGGGGTACCTATGGCTACACCTTC. It is translated as CASSQEAGGTYGYTF. The rearrangement uses TRBV4-3 and TRBJ1-2; tentative D call: TRBD1 (5 bases). V lost 0 bases, J lost 4 bases, and 12 bases lay in between. The CDR3 has 15 residues. Germline V lookup: CDR1 LGHNA, CDR2 YSLEER.

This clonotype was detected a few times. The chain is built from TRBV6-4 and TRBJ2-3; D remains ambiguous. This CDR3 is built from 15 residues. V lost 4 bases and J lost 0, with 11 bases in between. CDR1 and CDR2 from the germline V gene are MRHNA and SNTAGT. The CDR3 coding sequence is TGTGCCAGCAGTGCGGGCGGCGCAAGCACAGATACGCAGTATTTT. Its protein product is CASSAGGASTDTQYF.

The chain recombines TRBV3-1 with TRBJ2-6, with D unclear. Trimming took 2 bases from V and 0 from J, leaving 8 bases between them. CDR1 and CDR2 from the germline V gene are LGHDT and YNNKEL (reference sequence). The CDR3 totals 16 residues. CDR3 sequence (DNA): TGTGCCAGCAGCCAAACAGTCAGCTCTGGGGCCAACGTCCTGACTTTC. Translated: CASSQTVSSGANVLTF. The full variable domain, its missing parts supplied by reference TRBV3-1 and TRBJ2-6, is DTAVSQTPKYLVTQMGNDKSIKCEQNLGHDTMYWYKQDSKKFLKIMFSYNNKELIINETVPNRFSPKSPDKAHLNLHINSLELGDSAVYFCASSQTVSSGANVLTFGAGSRLTVL.

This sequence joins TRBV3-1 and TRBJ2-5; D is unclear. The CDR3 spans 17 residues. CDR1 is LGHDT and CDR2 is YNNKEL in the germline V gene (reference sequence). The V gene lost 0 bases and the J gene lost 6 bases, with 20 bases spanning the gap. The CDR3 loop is CASSQDSPNLGVQTQYF. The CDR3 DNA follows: TGTGCCAGCAGCCAAGATTCCCCCAACCTTGGTGTCCAGACCCAGTACTTC.

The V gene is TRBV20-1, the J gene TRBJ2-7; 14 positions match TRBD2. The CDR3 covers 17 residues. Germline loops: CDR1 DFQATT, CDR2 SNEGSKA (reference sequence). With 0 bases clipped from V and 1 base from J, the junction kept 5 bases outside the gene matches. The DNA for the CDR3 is TGCAGTGCTAGAGAGACTAGCGGGGGGGCCAGGTCCTACGAGCAGTACTTC. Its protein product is CSARETSGGARSYEQYF.

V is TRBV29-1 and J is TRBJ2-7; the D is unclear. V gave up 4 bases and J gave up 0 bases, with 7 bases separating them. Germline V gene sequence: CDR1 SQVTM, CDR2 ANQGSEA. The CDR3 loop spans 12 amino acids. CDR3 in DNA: TGCAGCGTTGTTTCTCCCTCCTACGAGCAGTACTTC. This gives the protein CSVVSPSYEQYF.

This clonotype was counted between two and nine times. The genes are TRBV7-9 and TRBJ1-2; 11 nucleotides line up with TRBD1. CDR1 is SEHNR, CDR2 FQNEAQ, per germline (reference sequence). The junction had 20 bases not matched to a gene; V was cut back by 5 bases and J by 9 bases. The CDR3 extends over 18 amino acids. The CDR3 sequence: CASSPFWSAGQGGLRYTF. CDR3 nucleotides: TGTGCCAGCAGCCCCTTTTGGTCTGCGGGACAGGGGGGACTACGCTACACCTTC. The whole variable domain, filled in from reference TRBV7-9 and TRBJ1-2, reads DTGVSQNPRHKITKRGQNVTFRCDPISEHNRLYWYRQTLGQGPEFLTYFQNEAQLEKSRLLSDRFSAERPKGSFSTLEIQRTEQGDSAMYLCASSPFWSAGQGGLRYTFGSGTRLTVV.

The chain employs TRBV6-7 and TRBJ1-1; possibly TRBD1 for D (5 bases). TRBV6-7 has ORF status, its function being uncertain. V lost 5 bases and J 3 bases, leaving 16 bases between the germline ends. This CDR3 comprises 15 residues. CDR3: CASSPQWGIHTEAFF. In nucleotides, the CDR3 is TGTGCCAGCAGTCCTCAATGGGGGATACACACTGAAGCTTTCTTT.

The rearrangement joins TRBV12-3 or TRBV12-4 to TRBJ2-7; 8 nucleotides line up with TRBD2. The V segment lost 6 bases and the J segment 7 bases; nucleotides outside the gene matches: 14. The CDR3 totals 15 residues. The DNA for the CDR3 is TGTGCCAGCAGCCGAACTAGCGGCACCTACAATGAGCAGTACTTC. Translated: CASSRTSGTYNEQYF.

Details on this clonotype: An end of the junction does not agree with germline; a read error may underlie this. In DNA, the CDR3 is TGTGCCAGCAGCTTAAGCCATCAGCCCCGGCATTTT. Translating gives CASSLSHQPRHF. The chain links TRBV7-2 to TRBJ1-5; D ambiguous. Germline CDR1 reads SGHTA; CDR2 reads FQGNSA. CDR3 length: 12 residues.

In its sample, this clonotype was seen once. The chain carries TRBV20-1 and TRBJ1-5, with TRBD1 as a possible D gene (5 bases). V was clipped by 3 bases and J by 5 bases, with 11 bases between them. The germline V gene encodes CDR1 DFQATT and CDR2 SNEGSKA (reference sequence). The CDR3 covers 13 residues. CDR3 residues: CSASREWDQPQHF. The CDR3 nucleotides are TGCAGTGCTAGCAGGGAGTGGGATCAGCCCCAGCATTTT.

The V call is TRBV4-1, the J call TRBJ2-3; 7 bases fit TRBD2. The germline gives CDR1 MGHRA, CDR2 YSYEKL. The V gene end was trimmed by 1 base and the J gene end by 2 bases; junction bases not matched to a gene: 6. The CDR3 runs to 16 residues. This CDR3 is CASSQGRGRHTDTQYF. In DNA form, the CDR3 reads TGCGCCAGCAGCCAAGGGCGGGGGAGACACACAGATACGCAGTATTTT.

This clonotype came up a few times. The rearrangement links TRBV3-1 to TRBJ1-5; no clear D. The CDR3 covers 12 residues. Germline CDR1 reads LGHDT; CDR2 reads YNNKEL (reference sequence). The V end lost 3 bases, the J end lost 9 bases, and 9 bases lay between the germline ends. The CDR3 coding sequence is TGTGCCAGCAGCCAGGGGTTGACGCCCCAGCATTTT. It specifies CASSQGLTPQHF.

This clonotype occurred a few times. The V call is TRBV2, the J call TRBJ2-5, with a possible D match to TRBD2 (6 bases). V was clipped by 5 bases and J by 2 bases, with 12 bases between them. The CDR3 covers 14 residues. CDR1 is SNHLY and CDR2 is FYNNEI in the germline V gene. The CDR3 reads CASSYLTSQETQYF. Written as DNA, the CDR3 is TGTGCCAGCAGTTACCTGACTAGTCAAGAGACCCAGTACTTC.

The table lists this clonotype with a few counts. Here the CDR3 reads CASSLSVSLNTEAFF. The CDR3 DNA reads TGTGCCAGCAGTTTATCTGTGAGTCTGAACACTGAAGCTTTCTTT. This sequence joins TRBV27 and TRBJ1-1; the D is unclear. The CDR3 length is 15 residues. V lost 0 bases and J lost 0, with 8 bases in between. CDR1 and CDR2 (germline): MNHEY, SMNVEV (reference sequence).

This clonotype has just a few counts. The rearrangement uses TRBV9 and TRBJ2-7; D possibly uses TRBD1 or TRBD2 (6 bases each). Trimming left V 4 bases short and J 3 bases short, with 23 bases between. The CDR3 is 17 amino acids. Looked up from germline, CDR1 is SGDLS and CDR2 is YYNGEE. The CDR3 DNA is TGTGCCAGCAGCCCGGGGGCTACAGGGTATCTTTTCTACGAGCAGTACTTC. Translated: CASSPGATGYLFYEQYF.

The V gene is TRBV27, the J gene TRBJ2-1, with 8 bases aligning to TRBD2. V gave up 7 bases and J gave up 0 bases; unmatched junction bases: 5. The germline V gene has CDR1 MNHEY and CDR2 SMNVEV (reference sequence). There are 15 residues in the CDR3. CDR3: CASNSGTISYNEQFF. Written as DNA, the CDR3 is TGTGCCAGCAATAGCGGGACGATCTCCTACAATGAGCAGTTCTTC.